The source of this T cell receptor beta chain is a study of blood T cell repertoires in COVID-19. Across the study: The United States, Italy and Spain provided the acute and convalescent COVID-19 samples. Sources were T cells, B-cell-depleted T cells, or PBMCs; the material itself was cDNA or gDNA.

In the original workflow: Using reference gene primer amplification, nucleated cell counts were estimated. The protocol was immunoSEQ multiplex PCR, while the TCRdb copy is restricted to in-frame clones and leaves out a portion. V and J calls and clone size are as listed in that table; D and trimming were resolved from the DNA. The table records 77,000 or so clones, 74% of them present only once. Germline V lookup: CDR1 LNHNV, CDR2 YYDKDF (reference sequence). The CDR3 is made up of 16 amino acids. The V segment lost 4 bases and the J segment 2 bases; nucleotides outside the gene matches: 8. J is TRBJ1-5 and V is TRBV15; 7 bases fit TRBD1. This receptor was identified in a human donor with acute or convalescent COVID-19. The donor label of this sample is uncertain. What was sequenced was peripheral blood. The CDR3 here is CATSNQQGFGNQPQHF. CDR3 in DNA: TGTGCCACCAGCAACCAACAGGGGTTCGGCAATCAGCCCCAGCATTTT.